This T cell receptor beta chain was recovered during a study of blood T cell repertoires in COVID-19 (dated by TCRdb to about 2020). With regard to the full study: Collaborator samples came from the United States, Italy and Spain and covered acute and convalescent phases of COVID-19. The samples were drawn from the first 160 participants of the ongoing ImmuneRACE study and from under 1,500 subjects provided by 6 global collaborators. The prospective study material was composed of cDNA or gDNA derived from T cells, B-cell-depleted T cells, or PBMCs. Sample metadata almost always included a de-identified subject ID, COVID-19 status, age in years and sex. The repertoires were released in a freely available public database meant as a resource for research on the immune response to SARS-CoV-2. HLA class I and class II types, where available, came from metadata supplied by the sample provider rather than from assay-based typing. Subjects who had been exposed to COVID-19, were actively infected with it, or had recovered from it provided the deeply sampled blood TCRbeta repertoires that made up the dataset. The paper's findings and limits, for the study overall: The quantity of clinical and demographic metadata differed by source and by participant and was supplied without curation.

About this clone itself: No antigen is known for it. Base qualities are missing; no much larger clone stands one base away.

CDR1 and CDR2 (SGHNT, YYREEE) derive from the germline V gene (reference sequence). V is clipped by 5 bases and J by 3 bases, and the sequence between their germline boundaries is 14 bases long. The CDR3 runs 15 amino acids, cysteine and phenylalanine included. The kept DNA is CDR3 alone, 45 bases in frame from the first base. Enrolling through a virtual design, the prospective study's participants ranged in age from roughly 18 to 89 years and lived across approximately 25 United States geographic areas. In the prospective study, participants were assigned to cohorts based on the clinical history participants reported in a screening survey and a study questionnaire. Mobile phlebotomists in the prospective study collected whole blood, serum and a nasopharyngeal or oropharyngeal swab from every participant. Additional blood draws and questionnaires over an approximately two-month period could optionally be provided by prospective study participants. Before DNA extraction, blood samples from the prospective study were shipped at room temperature or frozen.

TCRbeta CDR3 regions were amplified from genomic DNA using the immunoSEQ Assay, a bias-controlled multiplex PCR. The original pipeline was this. Within the assay, amplification of reference gene primers was used to estimate how many nucleated cells each sample contained. To quantify the absolute abundance of each unique TCRbeta CDR3 rearrangement, sequence reads were collapsed and filtered. For each sample, productive Simpson clonality was calculated as the square root of Simpson's diversity index over productive rearrangements. This is the immuneACCESS table as TCRdb keeps it, with only in-frame sequences that have V and J called. A part of the clones is gone; compared with another copy, unresolved V genes explain less than half, and the rest is unexplained. Clone size and V and J calls were adopted from that table, with D and trimming inferred from the DNA. In all, the sample holds about 400,000 clones, and around 90% of those were seen once. Around 2% of the sample goes to the ten largest clones.

This sequence uses TRBV5-4 and TRBJ1-4; 6 matching bases give a weak D call of TRBD1. The clonotype comes from a woman aged 40 to 49 with acute COVID-19. The sequencing input was PBMCs or T cells enriched from blood (not recorded which). The DNA is TGTGCCAGCAGTCTCGGACAGACCCCTAATGAAAAACTGTTTTTT. Protein translation: CASSLGQTPNEKLFF.